A single T cell receptor (beta chain) is shown here with its context. The data were produced by immunoSEQ multiplex PCR, yet TCRdb's version contains in-frame clones alone and is incomplete. This sample has 150,000 to 190,000 clones, with around nine tenths found just once. The sample originates from a study of blood T cell repertoires in COVID-19. As for the study in general: Sites across the United States, Italy and Spain contributed samples from acute and convalescent COVID-19. T cells, B-cell-depleted T cells, or PBMCs supplied cDNA or gDNA.

The sample comprised peripheral blood. This clonotype originated in a woman aged 70 to 79 with acute or convalescent COVID-19.

CDR3 loop: CASKIERSRDTEAFF. Here the CDR3 DNA reads TGTGCCAGCAAGATAGAGCGATCGAGGGACACTGAAGCTTTCTTT. The rearrangement links TRBV19 to TRBJ1-1; D is unresolved. Germline assignment: CDR1 LNHDA and CDR2 SQIVND (reference sequence). This CDR3 region has 15 residues. Trimming shortened V by 9 bases and J by 3 bases, and 20 bases separated the two germline ends.